The T cell receptor (beta chain) described here comes from a study of T cell responses to AZD1222 COVID-19 vaccine. V was pared by 4 bases and J by 4 bases, with 18 bases between. Looked up from germline, CDR1 is SGHRS and CDR2 is YFSETQ. This CDR3 is built from 16 residues. Study results and caveats: Spike was spanned by vaccine-associated CD4 TCRs, with dominance at 160-218 and 743-854.

As concerns this clone: Its antigen is not known.

Method: immunoSEQ multiplex PCR; TCRdb's copy keeps in-frame clones and lacks some. The sample records about 150,000 clones, more than 70% being singletons. This TCR was sampled from an adult in good health. Material: peripheral blood, obtained on day 0 of AZD1222 vaccination. The rearrangement uses TRBV5-1 and TRBJ1-3; tentatively, D is TRBD1 (5 bases). This CDR3 is CASSPGGSGRGNTIYF. CDR3 nucleotides: TGCGCCAGCAGCCCCGGTGGTTCAGGGAGAGGAAACACCATATATTTT.